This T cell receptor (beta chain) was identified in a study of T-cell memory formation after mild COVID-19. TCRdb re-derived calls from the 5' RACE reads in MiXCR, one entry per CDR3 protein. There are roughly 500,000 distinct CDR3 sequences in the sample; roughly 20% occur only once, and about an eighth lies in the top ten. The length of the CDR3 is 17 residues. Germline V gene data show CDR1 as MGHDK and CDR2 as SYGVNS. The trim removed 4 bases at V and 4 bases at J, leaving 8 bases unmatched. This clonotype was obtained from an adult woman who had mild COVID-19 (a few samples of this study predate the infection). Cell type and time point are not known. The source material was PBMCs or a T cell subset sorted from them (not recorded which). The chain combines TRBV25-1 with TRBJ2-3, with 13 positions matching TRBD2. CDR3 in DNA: TGTGCCAGCAGTGGCCTGACTAGCGGGGGGAGGGCAGATACGCAGTATTTT. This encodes CASSGLTSGGRADTQYF.